This TCR beta chain was recovered during a study of technical replicates of blood from several donors. Sequenced by immunoSEQ multiplex PCR; TCRdb stores in-frame clones only, minus some. This repertoire shows more than 65,000 clones, roughly nine tenths found once; its top ten account for under 0.5%. The TCR comes from a human donor in good health. The sequenced sample consisted of T cells isolated from PBMCs.

CDR3 bases: TGCGCCAGCAGCAGCGGGAGGGTCACAGATACGCAGTATTTT. It yields the protein CASSSGRVTDTQYF. The chain combines TRBV5-1 with TRBJ2-3, with TRBD2 matching 10 bases. Losses at the gene ends were 4 bases for V and 2 bases for J; bases not matched to a gene: 1. Germline V gene lookup returns CDR1 SGHRS and CDR2 YFSETQ. The length of the CDR3 is 14 residues. Drawing the rest from reference TRBV5-1 and TRBJ2-3, the complete variable domain is KAGVTQTPRYLIKTRGQQVTLSCSPISGHRSVSWYQQTPGQGLQFLFEYFSETQRNKGNFPGRFSGRQFSNSRSEMNVSTLELGDSALYLCASSSGRVTDTQYFGPGTRLTVL.